A selection of T cell receptor beta chains follows, all from one sample in a study of shared clonotypes between healthy human individuals. The protocol was immunoSEQ multiplex PCR, while the TCRdb copy is restricted to in-frame clones and leaves out a portion. The sample lists millions of clones, 93% occurring once. Sequenced sample: naive CD8+ T cells from PBMCs. The receptors come from a man younger than 35 in good health. Some clones in this sample may be carry-over from other donors' samples. Both conserved end residues are part of each CDR3. A D gene is named only where the DNA matches it firmly. Size values are once, few and many counts, or a class for expanded clones, and some rows have none.

clone_size d_call j_call v_call cdr3_nt cdr3_aa
NA NA TRBJ1-2 TRBV5-6 TGTGCCAGCAGCACACCGGGATGGCAGGGCCTAGCTAACTATGGCTACACCTTC CASSTPGWQGLANYGYTF
NA NA TRBJ1-4 TRBV5-8 TGTGCCAGCAGCAAGGGGCGAGGGGAAAAACTGTTTTTT CASSKGRGEKLFF
NA TRBD1 TRBJ2-7 TRBV7-2 TGTGCCAGCAGCTTACCAGGGGGATCCTACGAGCAGTACTTC CASSLPGGSYEQYF
NA TRBD1 TRBJ2-1 TRBV19 TGTGCCAGTAGTATAGCCCGGACAGGGGACAATGAGCAGTTCTTC CASSIARTGDNEQFF
NA NA TRBJ2-7 TRBV29-1 TGCAGCGTTGATGGGAGTGGGAGTTACGAGCAGTACTTC CSVDGSGSYEQYF
NA TRBD1 TRBJ2-7 TRBV9 TGTGCCAGCAGCCCTAGACAGGGGGAGATGAACGAGCAGTACTTC CASSPRQGEMNEQYF
NA NA TRBJ2-1 TRBV4-1 TGCGCCAGCAGCCAAGACCAGACCTACAATGAGCAGTTCTTC CASSQDQTYNEQFF
NA NA TRBJ2-3 TRBV19 TGTGCCAGTAGTATAGTCGACAGCCCCAGCACAGATACGCAGTATTTT CASSIVDSPSTDTQYF
NA TRBD2 TRBJ2-3 TRBV7-9 TGTGCCAGCAGCTTATGGGAGGGACGAAAAGTTTTT CASSLWEGRKVF
NA TRBD2 TRBJ2-7 TRBV28 TGTGCCAGCAGTTTTAGCGGGAGCTACGAGCAGTACTTC CASSFSGSYEQYF
NA TRBD2 TRBJ2-3 TRBV27 TGTGCCAGCAGTTCGCTAGCGGGAGGAACAGATACGCAGTATTTT CASSSLAGGTDTQYF
NA NA TRBJ2-6 TRBV10-3 TGTGCCATCAGTGAGTCTCGACAGGAGTCTGGGGCCAACGTCCTGACTTTC CAISESRQESGANVLTF
NA NA TRBJ2-2 TRBV4-3 TGCGCCAGCAGTCCGACAGAGAACACCGGGGAGCTGTTTTTT CASSPTENTGELFF
NA NA TRBJ2-1 TRBV4-2 TGTGCCAGCAGCCATAACGAGCAGTTCTTC CASSHNEQFF
NA NA TRBJ2-5 TRBV29-1 TGCAGCGTTGAAGAAAACCGGGAAAGAGAGACCCAGTACTTC CSVEENRERETQYF
NA TRBD1 TRBJ1-2 TRBV9 TGTGCCAGCAGCGGAGGGACAGGGGGAAACTATGGCTACACCTTC CASSGGTGGNYGYTF
NA NA TRBJ2-1 TRBV10-3 TGTGCCATCACCAACGACGGCCGGTCCTACAATGAGCAGTTCTTC CAITNDGRSYNEQFF
once TRBD1 TRBJ2-3 TRBV6-1 TGTGCCAGCAGTGCGCGGACAGGGGGAAAAGATACGCAGTATTTT CASSARTGGKDTQYF
NA TRBD2 TRBJ2-3 TRBV28 TGTGCCAGCAGTTTCGAGGGCTTCTGGGCGGGAGGGCCTTGGGGCACAGATACGCAGTATTTT CASSFEGFWAGGPWGTDTQYF
NA TRBD2 TRBJ2-5 TRBV9 TGTGCCAGCAGCCCAATGAGGCTAGCGGGAGAAGAGACCCAGTACTTC CASSPMRLAGEETQYF
NA NA TRBJ1-2 TRBV4-1 TGCGCCAGCAGCGAAAAGATCGGGGGGGTCGGAAGCTACACCTTC CASSEKIGGVGSYTF
NA TRBD1 TRBJ2-7 TRBV5-1 TGCGCCAGCAGCCCCCGGGACAGGGGATATTACGAGCAGTACTTC CASSPRDRGYYEQYF
NA NA TRBJ2-5 TRBV9 TGTGCCAGCAGCCCCTGGGACAACCAAGAGACCCAGTACTTC CASSPWDNQETQYF
once TRBD1 TRBJ2-5 TRBV19 TGTGCCAGTAGTACGACAGGGTGGGAGACCCAGTACTTC CASSTTGWETQYF
NA TRBD1 TRBJ1-2 TRBV27 TGTGCCAGCAGACTGGGTGGGACAGCCTATGGCTACACCTTC CASRLGGTAYGYTF
NA TRBD2 TRBJ2-3 TRBV9 TGTGCCAGCAGCGGAGTAGCGGGGGCCTCTTGGACAGATACGCAGTATTTT CASSGVAGASWTDTQYF
NA TRBD1 TRBJ1-5 TRBV28 TGTGCCAGCAGTTTACCGGGACAGGGTGGTAGACAGCCCCAGCATTTT CASSLPGQGGRQPQHF
NA NA TRBJ2-1 TRBV27 TGTGCCAGCAGTTTATTCTCTCGGAGTTACTACAATGAGCAGTTCTTC CASSLFSRSYYNEQFF
NA NA TRBJ2-7 TRBV7-8 TGTGCCAGCAGCTTAGTGGGAACCTACGAGCAGTACTTC CASSLVGTYEQYF
NA TRBD2 TRBJ2-3 TRBV7-9 TGTGCCAGCAGCTTCCCTAGGGGGACTAGCGGGACAGCCACAGATACGCAGTATTTT CASSFPRGTSGTATDTQYF
NA NA TRBJ1-5 TRBV27 TGTGCCAGCAGACTGGAGGGATTCGGGGGTAATCAGCCCCAGCATTTT CASRLEGFGGNQPQHF
NA TRBD2 TRBJ2-7 TRBV10-2 TGCGCCAGCAGGAAAAGGTCGGGGTCATCGGGACTAGCGGGAGGACCGCTGGACGAGCAGTACTTC CASRKRSGSSGLAGGPLDEQYF
NA NA TRBJ2-1 TRBV4-3 TGCGCCAGCAGCCAAGATCGGTTGAGCTCCTACAATGAGCAGTTCTTC CASSQDRLSSYNEQFF
NA NA TRBJ1-4 TRBV4-1 TGCGCCAGCAGCCAGGGCCCCGGGAGTGAAAAACTGTTTTTT CASSQGPGSEKLFF
NA TRBD2 TRBJ2-1 TRBV2 TGTGCCAGCAGCAATAGCCTCGGGACTAGCGGGGAGATCGGTAATGAGCAGTTCTTC CASSNSLGTSGEIGNEQFF
NA NA TRBJ1-1 TRBV6-5 TGTGCCAGCAGCCCCGGGGGGGACACTGAAGCTTTCTTT CASSPGGDTEAFF
NA NA TRBJ2-2 TRBV11-3 TGTGCCAGCAGCGAAGCGGCGGGGTCCGGGGAGCTGTTTTTT CASSEAAGSGELFF
NA TRBD1 TRBJ1-1 TRBV9 TGTGCCAGCAGCGCGGACAGGGTTGGCCCGAACACTGAAGCTTTCTTT CASSADRVGPNTEAFF
NA TRBD2 TRBJ2-7 TRBV27 TGTGCCAGCAGTTTGGGAGCGGGAGGGTACGAGCAGTACTTC CASSLGAGGYEQYF
few TRBD2 TRBJ2-1 TRBV7-9 TGTGCCAGCAGCTTACCTAGCGGGAGAGGGGAGCAGTTCTTC CASSLPSGRGEQFF
NA NA TRBJ1-1 TRBV6-5 TGTGCCAGCAGTTTTCGTCCCGGGAGGACTGAAGCTTTCTTT CASSFRPGRTEAFF
NA NA TRBJ2-7 TRBV7-2 TGTGCCAGCAGCGCCGGGTTCCTCTACGAGCAGTACTTC CASSAGFLYEQYF
NA TRBD2 TRBJ2-1 TRBV9 TGTGCCAGCAGCGTAGAGGGGTCGGTGGGAGCGGGAGGTTGGGATGAGCAGTTCTTC CASSVEGSVGAGGWDEQFF
NA TRBD1 TRBJ2-2 TRBV4-1 TGCGCCAGCAGCCAAGATGTAACAGGGGGAGGGGAGCTGTTTTTT CASSQDVTGGGELFF
NA NA TRBJ1-4 TRBV16 TGTGCCAGCAGCCAATCCCGGCAGGCGGACGGGGAAAAACTGTTTTTT CASSQSRQADGEKLFF
NA TRBD1 TRBJ2-2 TRBV7-9 TGTGCCAGCAGCCCCCCAGGGGGCGGCACCGGGGAGCTGTTTTTT CASSPPGGGTGELFF